This TCR beta chain was captured in a study of tumor-infiltrating lymphocytes in primary liver carcinoma. Study background: Sample yields of productive TCRbeta reads, ranging from roughly 3.65 to 7.5 million, were similar across tissue types. Study-wide results and limits: Compared with tumor region pairs, tumor-adjacent and tumor-blood pairs overlapped less. Blood fell significantly below tumors in its top-250-clone fraction (p = 0.039).

In regard to this clonotype: Its antigen is not identified. Just one base apart from a much larger clone, this may be a read error.

Germline V CDR1 and CDR2: MDHEN, SYDVKM. Deletions cut 5 bases from V and 11 bases from J, with 13 bases between. The CDR3 contains 13 residues. Co-extraction yielded RNA and DNA from around 20-30 mg of unsorted bulk tissue. Infection with HBV was chronic in patients; they were treatment-naive. The investigators made TCR beta cDNA from 400 to 500 ng total RNA, using a constant-region primer. Slightly modified ARM-PCR, run as three nested multiplex PCR rounds, produced the TCR beta libraries. For 10 cycles apiece, the opening two PCR rounds ran with TRBV1-TRBV30 forward primers and a C-beta reverse primer. TCRdb independently ran MiXCR on the multiplex PCR reads; one entry per CDR3 protein. Of 37,000 or so distinct CDR3 sequences in the sample, more than 70% are singletons; the top ten hold 35% to 40%.

The TCR sequence derives from a man aged 40-55 years with primary liver carcinoma and hepatitis B virus infection. Sequencing was done on a sample of tumor-adjacent normal liver tissue. The V call is TRBV28, the J call TRBJ1-6; D not resolved. CDR3 nucleotide sequence: TGTGCCAGCAGTCTACCCATGAATCCACCCCTCCACTTT. Its protein is CASSLPMNPPLHF.